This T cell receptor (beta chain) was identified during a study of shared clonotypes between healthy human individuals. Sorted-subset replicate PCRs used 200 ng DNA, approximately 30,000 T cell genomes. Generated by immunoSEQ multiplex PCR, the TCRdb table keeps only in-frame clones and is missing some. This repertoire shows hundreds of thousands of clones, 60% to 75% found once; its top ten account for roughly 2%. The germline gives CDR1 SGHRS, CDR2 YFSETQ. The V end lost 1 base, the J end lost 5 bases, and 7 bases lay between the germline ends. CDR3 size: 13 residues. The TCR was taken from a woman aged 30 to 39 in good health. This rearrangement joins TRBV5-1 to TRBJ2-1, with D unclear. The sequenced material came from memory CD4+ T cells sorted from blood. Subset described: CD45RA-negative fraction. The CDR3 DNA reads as TGCGCCAGCAGCTTGAACGATCACAATGAGCAGTTCTTC. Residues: CASSLNDHNEQFF.